This T cell receptor beta chain was sequenced in a study of T cells in Graves' hyperthyroidism and ophthalmopathy. Points from the study as a whole: Ophthalmopathy was separated from stable hyperthyroidism by a 13 V-J model.

PBMCs came from 8.5 to 10 ml fresh peripheral blood. RNA transcripts provided the source from which TCR beta CDR3 regions were amplified. First-round RT-PCR targeting the TCR CDR3 was performed with the HTBI primer set. TCRdb fed the multiplex PCR reads into MiXCR, producing one record per CDR3 protein. This table holds around 340,000 distinct CDR3 sequences, roughly 15% found once. Worth noting for this clonotype: The target antigen is unknown.

The sequencing input was blood. The receptor was isolated from a man aged 30-40 years with Graves' hyperthyroidism.

The CDR3 protein is CASSPNAYEQYF. DNA of the CDR3: TGCGCCAGCAGCCCGAACGCCTACGAGCAGTACTTC. The chain carries TRBV5-1 and TRBJ2-7, with D hard to call. V was trimmed by 4 bases and J by 2 bases, leaving 7 bases between them. CDR3 length: 12 residues. In germline, CDR1 is SGHRS, CDR2 YFSETQ.